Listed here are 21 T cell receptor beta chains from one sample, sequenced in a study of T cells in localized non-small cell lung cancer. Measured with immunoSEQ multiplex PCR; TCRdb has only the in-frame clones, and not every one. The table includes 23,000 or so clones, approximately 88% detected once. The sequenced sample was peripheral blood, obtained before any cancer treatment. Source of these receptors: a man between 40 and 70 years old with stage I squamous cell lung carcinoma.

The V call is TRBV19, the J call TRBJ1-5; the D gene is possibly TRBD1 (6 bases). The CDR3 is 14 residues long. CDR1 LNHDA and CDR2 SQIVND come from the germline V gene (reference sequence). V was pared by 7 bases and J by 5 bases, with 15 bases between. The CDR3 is CASKRVGGDQPQHF. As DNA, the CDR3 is TGTGCCAGTAAGCGGGTAGGGGGTGATCAGCCCCAGCATTTT.

CDR3 residues: CASSEGKNIQYF. The DNA of the CDR3 is TGTGCCAGCAGTGAGGGGAAAAACATTCAGTACTTC. This chain connects TRBV6-1 to TRBJ2-4, with D uncertain. Germline V CDR1 and CDR2: MNHNS, SASEGT. Trimming left V 3 bases short and J 4 bases short, with 4 bases between. The CDR3 covers 12 residues.

This CDR3 is CASSFARGYNSPLHF. DNA of the CDR3: TGTGCCAGCAGTTTTGCCAGGGGATATAATTCACCCCTCCACTTT. The rearrangement uses TRBV2 and TRBJ1-6; tentative D call: TRBD1 (6 bases). Germline CDR1 is SNHLY and CDR2 is FYNNEI. The ends were cut back, 5 bases at V and 4 bases at J, with 12 bases in the middle. The CDR3 is 15 amino acids.

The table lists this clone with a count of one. DNA of the CDR3: TGCGCCAGCAGCTTGGTGGACATATCCTCTGGAAACACCATATATTTT. It translates to CASSLVDISSGNTIYF. The chain couples TRBV5-1 to TRBJ1-3, with D maybe TRBD1 (5 bases). Germline V gives CDR1 SGHRS, CDR2 YFSETQ. The CDR3 runs 16 residues. The V end was cut by 0 bases, the J end by 0 bases, with 10 bases between.

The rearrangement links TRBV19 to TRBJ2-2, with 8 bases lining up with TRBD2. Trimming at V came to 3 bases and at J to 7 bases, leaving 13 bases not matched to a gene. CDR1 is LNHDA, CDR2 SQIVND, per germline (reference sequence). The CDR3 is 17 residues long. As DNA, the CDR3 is TGTGCCAGTAGTATTCTGTACCGGGGGGGCCTAAGCGGGGAGCTGTTTTTT. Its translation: CASSILYRGGLSGELFF.

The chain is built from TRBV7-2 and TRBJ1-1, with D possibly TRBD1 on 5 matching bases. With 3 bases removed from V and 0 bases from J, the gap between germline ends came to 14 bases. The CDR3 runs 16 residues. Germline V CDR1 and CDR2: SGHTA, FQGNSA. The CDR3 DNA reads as TGTGCCAGCAGCTTGGGGGGTAGGAGGATGAACACTGAAGCTTTCTTT. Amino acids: CASSLGGRRMNTEAFF. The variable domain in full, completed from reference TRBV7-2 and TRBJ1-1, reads GAGVSQSPSNKVTEKGKDVELRCDPISGHTALYWYRQSLGQGLEFLIYFQGNSAPDKSGLPSDRFSAERTGGSVSTLTIQRTQQEDSAVYLCASSLGGRRMNTEAFFGQGTRLTVV.

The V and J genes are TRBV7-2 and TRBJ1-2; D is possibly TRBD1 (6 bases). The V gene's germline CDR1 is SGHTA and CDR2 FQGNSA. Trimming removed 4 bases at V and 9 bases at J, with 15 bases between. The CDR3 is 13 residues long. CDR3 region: CASSSQGILRYTF. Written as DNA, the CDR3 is TGTGCCAGCAGCTCACAGGGAATCCTGCGCTACACCTTC.

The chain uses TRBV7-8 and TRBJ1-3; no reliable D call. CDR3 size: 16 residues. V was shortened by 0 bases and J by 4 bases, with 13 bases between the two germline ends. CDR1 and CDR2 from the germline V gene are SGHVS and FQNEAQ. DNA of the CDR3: TGTGCCAGCAGCTTAGCGCGCGGGTTCCCAGGAAACACCATATATTTT. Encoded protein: CASSLARGFPGNTIYF.

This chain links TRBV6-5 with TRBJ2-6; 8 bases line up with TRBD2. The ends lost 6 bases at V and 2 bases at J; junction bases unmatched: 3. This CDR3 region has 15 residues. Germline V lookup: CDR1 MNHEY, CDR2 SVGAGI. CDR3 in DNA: TGTGCCAGCAGCCCCGGGGGGGCTGGGGCCAACGTCCTGACTTTC. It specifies CASSPGGAGANVLTF.

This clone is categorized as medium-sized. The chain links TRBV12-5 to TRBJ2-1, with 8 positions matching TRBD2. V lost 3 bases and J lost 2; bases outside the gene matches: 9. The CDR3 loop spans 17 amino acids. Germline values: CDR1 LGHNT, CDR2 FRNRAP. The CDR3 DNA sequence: TGTGCTAGTGGTTTTGGGGGTAGCGGGGCAGCCTACAATGAGCAGTTCTTC. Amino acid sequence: CASGFGGSGAAYNEQFF.

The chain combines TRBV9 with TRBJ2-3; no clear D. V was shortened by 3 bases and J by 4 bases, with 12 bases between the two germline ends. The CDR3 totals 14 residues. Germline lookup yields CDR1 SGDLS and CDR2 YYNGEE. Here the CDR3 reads CASSADHQADTQYF. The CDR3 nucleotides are TGTGCCAGCAGCGCAGATCACCAGGCAGATACGCAGTATTTT.

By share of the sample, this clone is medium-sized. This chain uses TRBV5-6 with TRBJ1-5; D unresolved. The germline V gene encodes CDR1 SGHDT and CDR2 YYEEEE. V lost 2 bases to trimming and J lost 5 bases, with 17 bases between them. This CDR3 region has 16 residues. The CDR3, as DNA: TGTGCCAGCAGCTTACTAATCGGTCCCCCGGATCAGCCCCAGCATTTT. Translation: CASSLLIGPPDQPQHF.

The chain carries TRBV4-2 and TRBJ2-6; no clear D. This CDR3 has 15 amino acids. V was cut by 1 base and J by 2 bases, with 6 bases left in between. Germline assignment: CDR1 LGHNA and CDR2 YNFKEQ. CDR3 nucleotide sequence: TGTGCCAGCAGCCAAGGGGAAGCTGGGGCCAACGTCCTGACTTTC. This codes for CASSQGEAGANVLTF.

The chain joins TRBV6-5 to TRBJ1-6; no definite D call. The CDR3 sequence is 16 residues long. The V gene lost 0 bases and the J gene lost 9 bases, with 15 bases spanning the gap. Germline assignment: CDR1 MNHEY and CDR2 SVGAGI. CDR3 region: CASSYSMNSLSSPLHF. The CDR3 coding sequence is TGTGCCAGCAGTTACTCGATGAACAGCCTAAGTTCACCCCTCCACTTT.

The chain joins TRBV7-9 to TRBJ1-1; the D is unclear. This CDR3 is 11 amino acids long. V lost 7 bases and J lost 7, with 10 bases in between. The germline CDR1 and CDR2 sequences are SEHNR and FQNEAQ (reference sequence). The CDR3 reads CASIIGIEAFF. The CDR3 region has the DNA TGTGCCAGCATCATAGGGATTGAAGCTTTCTTT.

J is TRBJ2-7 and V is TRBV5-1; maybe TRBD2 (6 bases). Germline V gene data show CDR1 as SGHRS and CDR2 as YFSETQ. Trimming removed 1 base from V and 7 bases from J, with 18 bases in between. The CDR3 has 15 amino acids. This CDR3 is CASSLWASETLEQYF. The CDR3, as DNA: TGCGCCAGCAGCTTGTGGGCTAGCGAAACCCTAGAGCAGTACTTC.

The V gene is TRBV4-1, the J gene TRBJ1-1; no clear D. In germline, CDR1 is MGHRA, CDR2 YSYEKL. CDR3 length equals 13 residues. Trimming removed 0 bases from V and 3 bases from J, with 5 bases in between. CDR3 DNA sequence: TGCGCCAGCAGCCAAGACAGGTACACTGAAGCTTTCTTT. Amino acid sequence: CASSQDRYTEAFF.

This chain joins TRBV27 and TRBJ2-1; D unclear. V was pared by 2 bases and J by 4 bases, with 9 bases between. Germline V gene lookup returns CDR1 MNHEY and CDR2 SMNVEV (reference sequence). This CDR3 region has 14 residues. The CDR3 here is CASSLTPRYNEQFF. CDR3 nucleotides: TGTGCCAGCAGTTTAACCCCGAGGTACAATGAGCAGTTCTTC.

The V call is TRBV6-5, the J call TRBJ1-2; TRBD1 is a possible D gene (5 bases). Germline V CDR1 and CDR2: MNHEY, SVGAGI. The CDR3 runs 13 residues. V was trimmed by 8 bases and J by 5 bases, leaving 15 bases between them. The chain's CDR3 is CASLSDSSYGYTF. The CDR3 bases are TGTGCCAGCCTTTCCGACAGCTCTTATGGCTACACCTTC.

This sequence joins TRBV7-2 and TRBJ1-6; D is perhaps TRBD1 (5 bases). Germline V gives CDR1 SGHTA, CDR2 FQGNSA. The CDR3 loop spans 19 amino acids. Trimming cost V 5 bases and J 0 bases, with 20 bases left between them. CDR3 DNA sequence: TGTGCCAGCAGCCCTAGGCCCGGGACTGGGAGCTCCTATAATTCACCCCTCCACTTT. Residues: CASSPRPGTGSSYNSPLHF.

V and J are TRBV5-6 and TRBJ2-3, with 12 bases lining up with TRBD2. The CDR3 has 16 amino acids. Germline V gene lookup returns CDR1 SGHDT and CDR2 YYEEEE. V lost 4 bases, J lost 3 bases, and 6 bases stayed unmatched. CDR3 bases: TGTGCCAGCAGCAGTCTAGCGGGGGGGTTGACAGATACGCAGTATTTT. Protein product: CASSSLAGGLTDTQYF.